Detailed here is one TCR beta chain. Germline values: CDR1 SNHLY, CDR2 FYNNEI. With 3 bases removed from V and 3 bases from J, the gap between germline ends came to 8 bases. This CDR3 has 13 amino acids. This record belongs to a study of technical replicates of blood from several donors. Method: immunoSEQ multiplex PCR; TCRdb's copy keeps in-frame clones and lacks some. The data show about 94,000 clones, with 90% to 96% seen just once and 0.36% held by the top ten. This chain connects TRBV2 to TRBJ1-1; D possibly corresponds to TRBD1 (5 bases). The source material was T cells isolated from PBMCs. The sequence was obtained from a human donor in good health. DNA of the CDR3: TGTGCCAGCAGTGAGGACACCTACACTGAAGCTTTCTTT. This sequence encodes CASSEDTYTEAFF. The full variable domain, its missing parts supplied by reference TRBV2 and TRBJ1-1, is EPEVTQTPSHQVTQMGQEVILRCVPISNHLYFYWYRQILGQKVEFLVSFYNNEISEKSEIFDDQFSVERPDGSNFTLKIRSTKLEDSAMYFCASSEDTYTEAFFGQGTRLTVV.